A single sample gave rise to the 30 T cell receptor beta chains below, sequenced in a study of Ad26.COV2.S vaccination and SARS-CoV-2 variants (dated by TCRdb to the early 2020s). Libraries were prepared through the immunoSEQ multiplex PCR assay. TCRdb re-hosts the immuneACCESS table, in-frame sequences only. Its copies lack some clones; in the studies checked, an unresolved V gene accounts for under half of them, and the cause for the rest is not known. Counted in this sample were about 500,000 clones; around 89% of them appeared once. The ten largest make up about 1.5% of the sample. Interpreted using the paper, the treatment or condition label stands for: some 20 received Ad26.COV2.S at low or high dose, single or two shots; roughly five received placebo; per-sample allocation not given. Repertoires of vaccine and placebo recipients were sequenced from samples collected on day 63 after the first injection.

The specimen comprised peripheral blood, sampled in a trial of Ad26.COV2.S vaccine versus placebo. The receptors shown here come from a person aged 18-65 years who received the Ad26.COV2.S COVID-19 vaccine or a placebo.

V usage is TRBV29-1 and J usage is TRBJ2-3; 7 nucleotides align to TRBD2. After removal of 4 bases from V and 3 bases from J, the junction contained 7 bases not matched to a gene. This CDR3 has 14 residues. CDR1 is SQVTM and CDR2 is ANQGSEA in the germline V gene. The CDR3 is CSVGLPGGTDTQYF. CDR3 nucleotide sequence: TGCAGCGTTGGGTTACCCGGGGGGACAGATACGCAGTATTTT.

The chain recombines TRBV19 with TRBJ2-3; weak D call: TRBD2 (5 bases). Germline CDR1 is LNHDA and CDR2 is SQIVND (reference sequence). Trimming pared 3 bases from V and 1 base from J, leaving 8 bases between. The CDR3 totals 14 residues. CDR3 sequence (DNA): TGTGCCAGTAGTATTATCGGGGGCACAGATACGCAGTATTTT. This encodes CASSIIGGTDTQYF.

A note on this clone: Other DNA sequences in the sample encode the same CDR3. This chain joins TRBV27 and TRBJ2-3, with D tentatively TRBD1 (5 bases). The V end lost 3 bases, the J end lost 3 bases, and 7 bases lay between the germline ends. The CDR3 loop spans 13 amino acids. CDR1 MNHEY and CDR2 SMNVEV come from the germline V gene (reference sequence). The chain's CDR3 is CASSFQGTDTQYF. CDR3 in DNA: TGTGCCAGCAGTTTTCAGGGTACAGATACGCAGTATTTT.

The rearrangement uses TRBV3-1 (or the pseudogene TRBV3-2) and TRBJ1-6, with TRBD1 matching over 7 bases. The V segment lost 2 bases and the J segment 7 bases; nucleotides outside the gene matches: 5. The CDR3 consists of 15 residues. Germline V gene sequence: CDR1 LGHDT, CDR2 YNNKEL (reference sequence). CDR3 residues: CASSQYHRGNSPLHF. The CDR3 coding sequence is TGTGCCAGCAGCCAATACCACAGGGGAAATTCACCCCTCCACTTT.

V and J are TRBV12-3 or TRBV12-4 and TRBJ1-2; D possibly corresponds to TRBD1 (5 bases). With 8 bases removed from V and 4 bases from J, the gap between germline ends came to 11 bases. This CDR3 is built from 12 residues. As DNA, the CDR3 is TGTGCCAGCGGGGGAGGCCTCTATGGCTACACCTTC. This gives the protein CASGGGLYGYTF.

This chain uses TRBV19 with TRBJ1-1, with D unclear. Germline-derived CDR1 and CDR2 are LNHDA and SQIVND (reference sequence). The CDR3 runs 16 residues. The V end lost 0 bases, the J end lost 0 bases, and 11 bases lay between the germline ends. This CDR3 is CASSIDPRSMNTEAFF. The CDR3 DNA is TGTGCCAGTAGTATAGATCCTCGCAGCATGAACACTGAAGCTTTCTTT.

This rearrangement joins TRBV6-5 to TRBJ2-1; D gene unclear. V lost 5 bases and J lost 7, with 12 bases in between. This CDR3 region has 13 residues. Looked up from germline, CDR1 is MNHEY and CDR2 is SVGAGI. DNA for the CDR3: TGTGCCAGCAGTCGGACGGACGGAAATGAGCAGTTCTTC. Amino acid sequence: CASSRTDGNEQFF.

The rearrangement uses TRBV4-3 and TRBJ1-6, with D perhaps matching TRBD1 (6 bases). Looked up from germline, CDR1 is LGHNA and CDR2 is YSLEER. The CDR3 is 15 amino acids. Trimming left V 0 bases short and J 7 bases short, with 10 bases between. The CDR3 sequence: CASSQDTGSNSPLHF. The CDR3 region has the DNA TGCGCCAGCAGCCAAGACACAGGGTCGAATTCACCCCTCCACTTT.

The chain employs TRBV29-1 and TRBJ2-7; 10 nucleotides line up with TRBD1. V gave up 2 bases and J gave up 2 bases; unmatched junction bases: 3. This CDR3 is 14 amino acids long. In germline, CDR1 is SQVTM, CDR2 ANQGSEA. CDR3 loop: CSVEPGQGPYEQYF. The CDR3, as DNA: TGCAGCGTTGAACCGGGACAGGGGCCCTACGAGCAGTACTTC.

This clone was seen a single time. V usage is TRBV7-2 and J usage is TRBJ2-1; 10 bases match TRBD2. After removal of 4 bases from V and 16 bases from J, the junction contained 7 bases not matched to a gene. This CDR3 is 12 amino acids long. CDR1 SGHTA and CDR2 FQGNSA come from the germline V gene. CDR3: CASSSTTSGRFF. The CDR3 coding sequence is TGTGCCAGCAGCTCGACGACTAGCGGGCGATTCTTC.

The rearrangement joins TRBV15 to TRBJ2-4; the D gene is possibly TRBD2 (6 bases). Germline V gene lookup returns CDR1 LNHNV and CDR2 YYDKDF (reference sequence). V was shortened by 0 bases and J by 0 bases, with 15 bases between the two germline ends. This CDR3 comprises 18 residues. CDR3 in DNA: TGTGCCACCAGCAGAGATCTGGGACTCGAACTAGCCAAAAACATTCAGTACTTC. It translates to CATSRDLGLELAKNIQYF. Full variable domain (outside the CDR3, taken from reference TRBV15 and TRBJ2-4): DAMVIQNPRYQVTQFGKPVTLSCSQTLNHNVMYWYQQKSSQAPKLLFHYYDKDFNNEADTPDNFQSRRPNTSFCFLDIRSPGLGDTAMYLCATSRDLGLELAKNIQYFGAGTRLSVL.

This chain joins TRBV7-8 and TRBJ2-2; D is undetermined. Germline V gives CDR1 SGHVS, CDR2 FQNEAQ. Trimming took off 1 base at V and 1 base at J, with 10 bases between the two ends. This CDR3 spans 16 amino acids. This chain's CDR3 is CASSLGAFRNTGELFF. The CDR3 DNA reads TGTGCCAGCAGCTTAGGGGCTTTTCGGAACACCGGGGAGCTGTTTTTT.

This clone was seen once. Other DNA sequences within the sample encode an identical CDR3. The chain employs TRBV27 and TRBJ2-1, with 11 bases lining up with TRBD2. Germline lookup yields CDR1 MNHEY and CDR2 SMNVEV (reference sequence). J gave up 4 bases and V 4 bases, and 3 bases lay outside the gene matches. The CDR3 length is 15 residues. CDR3 loop: CASSSRLAGYNEQFF. The DNA for the CDR3 is TGTGCCAGCAGTTCCCGACTAGCGGGGTACAATGAGCAGTTCTTC.

V usage is TRBV6-2 or TRBV6-3 and J usage is TRBJ2-5; the D call may be TRBD1 or TRBD2 (5 bases each). The ends were cut back, 2 bases at V and 7 bases at J, with 17 bases in the middle. The CDR3 is 15 amino acids. In germline, CDR1 is MNHEY, CDR2 SVGEGT. CDR3 in DNA: TGTGCCAGCAGTTACCGGGACCGCAACTCCGGGACCCAGTACTTC. This encodes CASSYRDRNSGTQYF.

The V call is TRBV30, the J call TRBJ1-3; D not resolved. The CDR3 extends over 13 amino acids. The V end lost 8 bases, the J end lost 0 bases, and 11 bases lay between the germline ends. Germline-derived CDR1 and CDR2 are GTSNPN and SVGIG (reference sequence). The CDR3: CAGQRDSGNTIYF. The DNA for the CDR3 is TGTGCCGGCCAGCGAGACTCTGGAAACACCATATATTTT.

This chain uses TRBV6-5 with TRBJ2-7; 10 bases fit TRBD1. The CDR3 extends over 15 amino acids. The germline gives CDR1 MNHEY, CDR2 SVGAGI. J lost 3 bases, V lost 6 bases, and 8 bases had no gene match. The CDR3 nucleotides read TGTGCCAGCAGCCGGGACAGGGGCCAACTCTACGAGCAGTACTTC. This encodes CASSRDRGQLYEQYF.

The CDR3 loop reads CASSLQQGDYNEQFF. The CDR3 nucleotides read TGTGCCAGCAGCTTACAACAGGGGGACTACAATGAGCAGTTCTTC. The rearrangement links TRBV11-3 to TRBJ2-1, with 8 bases matching TRBD1. The trim removed 2 bases at V and 3 bases at J, leaving 3 bases unmatched. The CDR3 extends over 15 amino acids. CDR1 is SGHNT, CDR2 YENEEA, per germline.

The chain combines TRBV27 with TRBJ2-3, with 9 bases aligning to TRBD1. This CDR3 region has 16 residues. The germline V gene has CDR1 MNHEY and CDR2 SMNVEV (reference sequence). V dropped 4 bases and J dropped 4; count of bases not matched to a gene: 9. CDR3 sequence (DNA): TGTGCCAGCAGTTCGCCAACAGGGGGCCCGGCAGATACGCAGTATTTT. Residues: CASSSPTGGPADTQYF.

The chain couples TRBV28 to TRBJ1-6; possibly TRBD1 for D (5 bases). V lost 6 bases and J lost 12, with 15 bases in between. The CDR3 loop spans 13 amino acids. The germline CDR1 and CDR2 sequences are MDHEN and SYDVKM. CDR3 sequence reads: CASRIPGRQPLHF. CDR3 bases: TGTGCCAGCAGGATACCGGGACGACAACCCCTCCACTTT.

This clone came up once. The chain employs TRBV7-9 and TRBJ2-3, with TRBD2 as a possible D gene (5 bases). With 1 base removed from V and 6 bases from J, the gap between germline ends came to 11 bases. The CDR3 has 14 residues. CDR1 and CDR2 from the germline V gene are SEHNR and FQNEAQ (reference sequence). The CDR3, as DNA: TGTGCCAGCAGCTTAGTGCCCCGCGGGGATACGCAGTATTTT. Its translation: CASSLVPRGDTQYF.

Worth noting for this clone: An end of the junction differs from the germline gene, which may be a read error. This rearrangement joins TRBV7-9 to TRBJ1-2; 9 bases fit TRBD1. This CDR3 has 13 residues. Germline V gives CDR1 SEHNR, CDR2 FQNEAQ (reference sequence). The DNA for the CDR3 is TGTGCCAGCAGCTCATGGACAGGGGCCTTTAGCTCCTTC. It translates to CASSSWTGAFSSF.

This sequence joins TRBV27 and TRBJ1-1; D not certain. V was clipped by 7 bases and J by 1 base, with 10 bases between them. Germline assignment: CDR1 MNHEY and CDR2 SMNVEV (reference sequence). The CDR3 is made up of 13 amino acids. The CDR3 region is CASNLRKNTEAFF. For the CDR3, the DNA is TGTGCCAGCAATCTAAGGAAGAACACTGAAGCTTTCTTT.

The chain combines TRBV3-1 (or the pseudogene TRBV3-2) with TRBJ1-4; D not resolved. The germline gives CDR1 LGHDT, CDR2 YNNKEL (reference sequence). This CDR3 comprises 16 residues. V was clipped by 0 bases and J by 0 bases, with 8 bases between them. This chain's CDR3 is CASSQEHRATNEKLFF. In DNA form, the CDR3 reads TGTGCCAGCAGCCAAGAACACCGTGCAACTAATGAAAAACTGTTTTTT.

The count of this clone is one. The V call is TRBV5-1, the J call TRBJ1-4; D call uncertain. The germline V gene encodes CDR1 SGHRS and CDR2 YFSETQ. Trimming left V 4 bases short and J 1 base short, with 11 bases between. This CDR3 has 15 amino acids. CDR3 protein: CASSAALGTNEKLFF. CDR3 bases: TGCGCCAGCAGCGCGGCCTTAGGAACTAATGAAAAACTGTTTTTT.

This clone occurred once. This chain connects TRBV6-5 to TRBJ1-6; 7 bases match TRBD1. The J segment lost 10 bases and the V segment lost 5 bases, leaving 8 bases of the junction unmatched. The CDR3 consists of 14 residues. CDR1 and CDR2 (germline): MNHEY, SVGAGI. Here the CDR3 DNA reads TGTGCCAGCAGTCCCCGGGACAGTGAGTCACCCCTCCACTTT. Amino acid sequence: CASSPRDSESPLHF.

The V call is TRBV10-3, the J call TRBJ1-3, with TRBD1 as a possible D gene (5 bases). Germline V gives CDR1 ENHRY, CDR2 SYGVKD. The CDR3 sequence is 15 residues long. Between the trimmed V and J ends, which lost 0 bases and 1 base, there was a span of 7 bases. The CDR3 is CAISESPGSGNTIYF. In nucleotides, the CDR3 is TGTGCCATCAGTGAGTCTCCAGGGTCTGGAAACACCATATATTTT.

The chain links TRBV7-2 to TRBJ1-5; D remains ambiguous. Trimming took 5 bases from V and 1 from J, leaving 12 bases between them. Germline V CDR1 and CDR2: SGHTA, FQGNSA. The CDR3 consists of 15 residues. In DNA, the CDR3 is TGTGCCAGCAGCCTCTTTGGGCCGAGCAATCAGCCCCAGCATTTT. It encodes CASSLFGPSNQPQHF.

This chain joins TRBV3-1 (or the pseudogene TRBV3-2) and TRBJ2-7; D is perhaps TRBD1 or TRBD2 (5 bases each). Per germline, CDR1 LGHDT and CDR2 YNNKEL (reference sequence). V lost 3 bases and J lost 9, with 15 bases in between. CDR3 length equals 13 residues. This CDR3 is CASSHPRDGWQYF. CDR3 DNA sequence: TGTGCCAGCAGCCACCCCCGGGACGGCTGGCAGTACTTC.

This chain uses TRBV29-1 with TRBJ1-2; D perhaps matches TRBD1 (5 bases). Germline CDR1 is SQVTM and CDR2 is ANQGSEA. V lost 3 bases to trimming and J lost 4 bases, with 6 bases between them. The CDR3 is 11 amino acids. CDR3 bases: TGCAGCGTTGACAGGGCCTATGGCTACACCTTC. Its translation is CSVDRAYGYTF.

This rearrangement joins TRBV5-4 to TRBJ1-2; D gene uncertain. Germline CDR1 SGHNT, CDR2 YYREEE (reference sequence). Trimming removed 3 bases at V and 4 bases at J, with 7 bases between. This CDR3 region has 12 residues. The DNA of the CDR3 is TGTGCCAGCAGCTCGAATGGCTATGGCTACACCTTC. Amino acid sequence: CASSSNGYGYTF.